This TCR beta chain emerged from a study of shared clonotypes between healthy human individuals. Whole-study results and caveats: A handful of donors held about 5% of naive CD4 clonotypes in common. Clonotype sharing across donors was expected to vary with sequencing depth.

Germline-derived CDR1 and CDR2 are WSHSY and SAAADI. V was cut by 3 bases and J by 8 bases, with 7 bases left in between. This CDR3 region has 11 residues. Partitioning of CD4+ cells yielded a CD45RA+ naive subset and a CD45RA-negative memory subset. Clones were sequenced by immunoSEQ multiplex PCR, and TCRdb holds only the in-frame ones, with some missing. Found here are 2 million to 2.5 million clones, roughly 95% of them singletons; the top ten hold about 0.13%. About this clone: Its antigen is currently unknown.

This chain uses TRBV10-2 with TRBJ1-1; no firm D call. The receptor's source is a man aged 18 to 30 in good health. Sequenced: naive CD4+ T cells sorted from blood. The subset was: CD45RA+ positively selected. CDR3 in DNA: TGCGCCAGCAGTGACTACAGAGAAGCTTTCTTT. It specifies CASSDYREAFF.